The 29 T cell receptor beta chains below were found in one sample sequenced in a study of CD8 T cells in Susac syndrome. Random hexamers served to reverse transcribe about 0.5 to 1 ug RNA. TCRdb re-called the immunoSEQ multiplex PCR reads through MiXCR, storing one row per CDR3 protein. Of some 180,000 distinct CDR3 sequences listed, about 91% are singletons. Material: CD4+ T cells from PBMCs. All receptors come from a human donor with Susac syndrome.

The rearrangement uses TRBV29-1 and TRBJ2-7; 9 bases are shared with TRBD2. This CDR3 is built from 16 residues. Germline V gene lookup returns CDR1 SQVTM and CDR2 ANQGSEA. Trimming at V came to 6 bases and at J to 4 bases, leaving 16 bases not matched to a gene. The DNA of the CDR3 is TGCAGCGTCTCTTGGGTAGCGGGAGTAAGAGAATACGAGCAGTACTTC. Translated, it gives CSVSWVAGVREYEQYF.

The chain couples TRBV2 to TRBJ2-3, with TRBD2 as a possible D gene (6 bases). The germline CDR1 and CDR2 sequences are SNHLY and FYNNEI. V lost 8 bases and J lost 3, with 15 bases in between. CDR3 length: 14 residues. DNA of the CDR3: TGTGCCAGCCGGGCCCACGGGACTACAGATACGCAGTATTTT. This sequence encodes CASRAHGTTDTQYF.

This sequence joins TRBV7-3 and TRBJ2-7; D is perhaps TRBD2 (6 bases). The CDR3 sequence is 12 residues long. V was pared by 5 bases and J by 6 bases, with 11 bases between. The germline V gene has CDR1 SGHTA and CDR2 FQGTGA. The CDR3 protein is CASSPGGFEQYF. The CDR3, as DNA: TGTGCCAGCAGCCCAGGAGGGTTCGAGCAGTACTTC.

The V gene is TRBV12-3 or TRBV12-4, the J gene TRBJ2-3; D gene ambiguous. The V end lost 6 bases, the J end lost 4 bases, and 8 bases lay between the germline ends. This CDR3 is built from 12 residues. CDR3 sequence reads: CASRLRADTQYF. The CDR3 coding sequence is TGTGCCAGCAGGCTCCGAGCAGATACGCAGTATTTT.

J is TRBJ2-5 and V is TRBV5-1; no firm D call. This CDR3 is built from 15 residues. V was shortened by 0 bases and J by 4 bases, with 13 bases between the two germline ends. Germline V gene sequence: CDR1 SGHRS, CDR2 YFSETQ. This CDR3 is CASSLAAGGGETQYF. The CDR3 region has the DNA TGCGCCAGCAGCTTGGCGGCAGGCGGTGGAGAGACCCAGTACTTC.

This chain uses TRBV5-1 with TRBJ2-4; 9 nucleotides match TRBD2. The CDR3 loop spans 16 amino acids. Germline CDR1 is SGHRS and CDR2 is YFSETQ. The junction had 12 bases not matched to a gene; V was cut back by 5 bases and J by 6 bases. The CDR3 loop reads CASRIEGLARTNIQYF. The CDR3 DNA reads as TGCGCCAGCAGGATCGAAGGACTAGCGAGGACAAACATTCAGTACTTC.

The chain carries TRBV6-5 and TRBJ2-7; D possibly corresponds to TRBD1 (6 bases). This CDR3 has 12 residues. Germline CDR1 reads MNHEY; CDR2 reads SVGAGI. Trimming left V 6 bases short and J 6 bases short, with 12 bases between. The chain's CDR3 is CASSPHRAEQYF. Here the CDR3 DNA reads TGTGCCAGCAGCCCCCACAGGGCCGAGCAGTACTTC.

J is TRBJ2-1 and V is TRBV27; no definite D call. The CDR3 has 17 amino acids. Per the germline V gene, CDR1 is MNHEY and CDR2 is SMNVEV (reference sequence). V was trimmed by 2 bases and J by 0 bases, leaving 14 bases between them. The CDR3 is CASSLEPPRSSYNEQFF. The CDR3 bases are TGTGCCAGCAGTTTAGAACCCCCAAGGAGCTCCTACAATGAGCAGTTCTTC.

V gene TRBV6-6 combines with J gene TRBJ2-1, with 10 bases matching TRBD1. The CDR3 consists of 13 residues. CDR1 MNHNY and CDR2 SVGAGI come from the germline V gene (reference sequence). V gave up 7 bases and J gave up 6 bases; unmatched junction bases: 3. The CDR3 bases are TGTGCCAGCATCCGGGACAGGGGCAATGAGCAGTTCTTC. It translates to CASIRDRGNEQFF.

This chain links TRBV30 with TRBJ2-5; D is undetermined. The CDR3 is made up of 12 amino acids. Trimming removed 3 bases from V and 5 bases from J, with 10 bases in between. Germline CDR1 is GTSNPN and CDR2 is SVGIG (reference sequence). CDR3 coding DNA: TGTGCCTGGAGGTTAGCTGGCGAGACCCAGTACTTC. It encodes CAWRLAGETQYF. Full variable domain (remainder filled in from reference TRBV30 and TRBJ2-5): SQTIHQWPATLVQPVGSPLSLECTVEGTSNPNLYWYRQAAGRGLQLLFYSVGIGQISSEVPQNLSASRPQDRQFILSSKKLLLSDSGFYLCAWRLAGETQYFGPGTRLLVL.

The chain links TRBV20-1 to TRBJ2-7; D possibly matches TRBD1 or TRBD2 (6 bases each). This CDR3 has 15 residues. Germline V gene sequence: CDR1 DFQATT, CDR2 SNEGSKA (reference sequence). For the CDR3, the DNA is TGCAGCGTAAGTTCGGGGGCGCATAATTCCTACGAGCAGTACTTC. Translated: CSVSSGAHNSYEQYF.

The chain uses TRBV29-1 and TRBJ1-5, with no clear D. This CDR3 has 10 amino acids. V was clipped by 3 bases and J by 13 bases, with 10 bases between them. Germline values: CDR1 SQVTM, CDR2 ANQGSEA. CDR3 loop: CSVEITEQHF. DNA for the CDR3: TGCAGCGTTGAGATTACTGAGCAGCATTTT.

The gene calls are TRBV20-1 and TRBJ2-1; D may be TRBD2 (7 bases). There are 16 residues in the CDR3. V was shortened by 3 bases and J by 6 bases, with 21 bases between the two germline ends. From germline, CDR1 is DFQATT and CDR2 SNEGSKA (reference sequence). In DNA, the CDR3 is TGCAGTGCTAGGGCCTCGAGGGGGGGCAGGGTCAATGAGCAGTTCTTC. This translates into CSARASRGGRVNEQFF.

The chain employs TRBV7-8 and TRBJ2-5; 8 bases match TRBD1. Germline assignment: CDR1 SGHVS and CDR2 FQNEAQ. CDR3 length: 14 amino acids. The V segment lost 4 bases and the J segment 2 bases; nucleotides outside the gene matches: 3. The DNA for the CDR3 is TGTGCCAGCAGCTCCCACAGGGGGCAAGAGACCCAGTACTTC. As protein: CASSSHRGQETQYF.

The chain is built from TRBV6-6 and TRBJ2-5; 8 positions match TRBD1. Trimming took 7 bases from V and 6 from J; bases not matched to a gene: 13. This CDR3 comprises 15 residues. Germline CDR1 MNHNY, CDR2 SVGAGI (reference sequence). The CDR3 nucleotides are TGTGCCAGCACCAAAGGTGCAGGGGGCGTGCAGACCCAGTACTTC. It translates to CASTKGAGGVQTQYF.

The chain links TRBV29-1 to TRBJ1-1; TRBD1 might be the D (5 bases). This CDR3 contains 13 residues. The V end was cut by 4 bases, the J end by 3 bases, with 12 bases between. Germline loops: CDR1 SQVTM, CDR2 ANQGSEA. CDR3 loop: CSVAGRGDTEAFF. The DNA of the CDR3 is TGCAGCGTTGCAGGAAGAGGGGACACTGAAGCTTTCTTT.

The CDR3 DNA reads TGTGCCAGCAGTTTGGGGGGGCTGGGTAATGAAAAACTGTTTTTT. Encoded protein: CASSLGGLGNEKLFF. The chain couples TRBV27 to TRBJ1-4; the D gene is possibly TRBD1 (6 bases). CDR1 and CDR2 from the germline V gene are MNHEY and SMNVEV (reference sequence). There are 15 residues in the CDR3. V was trimmed by 3 bases and J by 4 bases, leaving 12 bases between them.

The V gene is TRBV12-3 or TRBV12-4, the J gene TRBJ1-1, with 9 bases aligning to TRBD1. V dropped 6 bases and J dropped 7; count of bases not matched to a gene: 6. CDR3 length: 13 residues. The CDR3 region has the DNA TGTGCCAGCAGGGACAGGGGAAATGTTGAAGCTTTCTTT. It is translated as CASRDRGNVEAFF.

On this clonotype itself: Relative to the germline gene, one junction end is altered; a read error may explain this. This chain links TRBV20-1 with TRBJ2-1; TRBD1 matches at 9 bases. The CDR3 runs to 15 residues. The germline V gene has CDR1 DFQATT and CDR2 SNEGSKA (reference sequence). The CDR3 reads CSASPTGGSDNEQFF. In DNA form, the CDR3 reads TGCAGTGCTAGCCCCACAGGGGGCTCCGACAATGAGCAGTTCTTC.

The genes are TRBV10-3 and TRBJ2-5, with TRBD2 identical over 9 bases. Germline CDR1 is ENHRY and CDR2 is SYGVKD. Trimming removed 8 bases from V and 5 bases from J; junction bases left unmatched: 6. This CDR3 has 13 amino acids. The CDR3 DNA is TGTGCCATCCGAGGTCTAGCGGGGGAGACCCAGTACTTC. This translates into CAIRGLAGETQYF.

This clonotype was seen a few times. The chain has TRBV28 and TRBJ2-7, with D perhaps TRBD2 (5 bases). With 3 bases removed from V and 5 bases from J, the gap between germline ends came to 5 bases. Germline V CDR1 and CDR2: MDHEN, SYDVKM. This CDR3 is 11 amino acids long. CDR3 DNA sequence: TGTGCCAGCAGTTTGAGGGACGAGCAGTACTTC. It codes for CASSLRDEQYF. Supplemented by reference TRBV28 and TRBJ2-7, the full variable domain reads DVKVTQSSRYLVKRTGEKVFLECVQDMDHENMFWYRQDPGLGLRLIYFSYDVKMKEKGDIPEGYSVSREKKERFSLILESASTNQTSMYLCASSLRDEQYFGPGTRLTVT.

This chain joins TRBV4-1 and TRBJ2-7, with D perhaps matching TRBD1 (5 bases). V gave up 0 bases and J gave up 0 bases, with 18 bases separating them. The CDR3 loop spans 18 amino acids. Per the germline V gene, CDR1 is MGHRA and CDR2 is YSYEKL. In DNA, the CDR3 is TGCGCCAGCAGCCAAGAGGGTGTACGGACACACCGCTCCTACGAGCAGTACTTC. It codes for CASSQEGVRTHRSYEQYF.

The table lists this clonotype with a count of one. CDR3 in amino acids: CASSLLAGGEETQYF. The CDR3 DNA reads TGTGCCAGCAGCTTACTAGCGGGGGGAGAGGAGACCCAGTACTTC. V usage is TRBV5-6 and J usage is TRBJ2-5; the match to TRBD2 covers 12 bases. Germline trimming cut 2 bases from V and 5 bases from J; bases unmatched to any gene: 4. This CDR3 is 15 amino acids long. The V gene's germline CDR1 is SGHDT and CDR2 YYEEEE.

The chain recombines TRBV27 with TRBJ1-5, with 8 nucleotides matching TRBD1. V shed 0 bases, J shed 4 bases, and the junction held 5 bases outside the gene matches. CDR3 size: 16 residues. Germline V gene lookup returns CDR1 MNHEY and CDR2 SMNVEV (reference sequence). Written as DNA, the CDR3 is TGTGCCAGCAGTTTATCGTCGACAGGGGCTAATCAGCCCCAGCATTTT. It codes for CASSLSSTGANQPQHF.

CDR3 sequence (DNA): TGCGCCAGCAGCTCTCGGGGCCAGGGGACCTACGAGCAGTACTTC. Translating gives CASSSRGQGTYEQYF. This rearrangement joins TRBV5-1 to TRBJ2-7; tentative D call: TRBD1 (6 bases). The CDR3 has 15 residues. Trimming shortened V by 3 bases and J by 2 bases, and 15 bases separated the two germline ends. Per germline, CDR1 SGHRS and CDR2 YFSETQ. Drawing the rest from reference TRBV5-1 and TRBJ2-7, the complete variable domain is KAGVTQTPRYLIKTRGQQVTLSCSPISGHRSVSWYQQTPGQGLQFLFEYFSETQRNKGNFPGRFSGRQFSNSRSEMNVSTLELGDSALYLCASSSRGQGTYEQYFGPGTRLTVT.

This chain joins TRBV5-6 and TRBJ2-5; TRBD2 matches 9 bases. The CDR3 is 13 residues long. In germline, CDR1 is SGHDT, CDR2 YYEEEE. The ends lost 5 bases at V and 3 bases at J; junction bases unmatched: 2. This chain's CDR3 is CASRTSGKETQYF. Written as DNA, the CDR3 is TGTGCCAGCAGGACTAGCGGAAAAGAGACCCAGTACTTC.

The sample holds a few counts of this clonotype. The chain combines TRBV5-1 with TRBJ2-7; 9 nucleotides line up with TRBD1. V shed 4 bases, J shed 3 bases, and the junction held 8 bases outside the gene matches. Germline CDR1 reads SGHRS; CDR2 reads YFSETQ. This CDR3 comprises 15 residues. In nucleotides, the CDR3 is TGCGCCAGCAGCGCGCGGACAGGGGCGAGCTACGAGCAGTACTTC. This codes for CASSARTGASYEQYF.

The CDR3 nucleotides read TGTGCCAGCAGTACGATAGCGGTACTCCCCCAACAAGAGACCCAGTACTTC. It is translated as CASSTIAVLPQQETQYF. This chain uses TRBV27 with TRBJ2-5, with D possibly being TRBD2 (6 bases). The CDR3 totals 17 residues. V was trimmed by 5 bases and J by 2 bases, leaving 21 bases between them. Germline V gene sequence: CDR1 MNHEY, CDR2 SMNVEV (reference sequence).

This sequence joins TRBV5-1 and TRBJ2-7; 9 nucleotides line up with TRBD1. V lost 1 base to trimming and J lost 0 bases; unmatched junction nucleotides: 2. This CDR3 comprises 15 residues. CDR1 is SGHRS and CDR2 is YFSETQ in the germline V gene. In DNA, the CDR3 is TGCGCCAGCAGCTTGACAGGGGGCCTCTCCTACGAGCAGTACTTC. Its protein product is CASSLTGGLSYEQYF.